This entry describes one T cell receptor (beta chain). The antigen remains unidentified. This specimen belongs to a study of CD8 T cells in Susac syndrome. Random hexamers were used to reverse transcribe the RNA input (about 0.5 to 1 ug). TCRdb analysed the immunoSEQ multiplex PCR reads with MiXCR anew, one entry per CDR3 protein. There are under 95,000 distinct CDR3 sequences in the sample; 85% to 95% occur only once, and roughly 0.3% lies in the top ten. Study-wide findings and caveats: No clonal expansion appeared among CD4+ T cells in Susac patients.

The V and J ends lost 4 bases and 5 bases respectively, with 16 bases between them. The V gene's germline CDR1 is SGDLS and CDR2 YYNGEE. CDR3 length: 15 amino acids. This receptor was taken from a human donor with Susac syndrome. The chain links TRBV9 to TRBJ2-1; tentatively, D is TRBD2 (5 bases). The sample was CD4+ T cells from PBMCs. CDR3 loop: CASSSNGLDNNEQFF. CDR3 bases: TGTGCCAGCAGCTCCAACGGACTGGATAACAATGAGCAGTTCTTC.